These T cell receptor beta chains were read from a single sample in a study of cytomegalovirus exposure and HLA in healthy donors. Clones were sequenced by immunoSEQ multiplex PCR, and TCRdb holds only the in-frame ones, with some missing. The table includes around 92,000 clones, around four fifths detected once. Sequencing was carried out using PBMCs. The receptors stem from a female donor in good health and CMV-seropositive. Both conserved end residues are part of each CDR3. The D gene is left open where the match is weak.

D gene | J gene | V gene | CDR3 protein
NA | TRBJ1-6 | TRBV6-4 | CASSPTGEVGSPLHF
NA | TRBJ1-4 | TRBV10-2 | CASSDPQGFGEKLFF
NA | TRBJ1-2 | TRBV12-5 | CASGTGGGYTF
TRBD2 | TRBJ2-1 | TRBV7-6 | CASSLAQITSGPLFF
NA | TRBJ2-7 | TRBV7-9 | CASSQQGRGQYF
TRBD2 | TRBJ2-1 | TRBV5-1 | CASSFGTSGFNEQFF
TRBD1 | TRBJ1-3 | TRBV13 | CASSPSGGLSGNTIYF
NA | TRBJ1-4 | TRBV5-4 | CASSLGLVGATEKLFF
NA | TRBJ2-3 | TRBV5-1 | CASSLGTGDTQYF
NA | TRBJ1-2 | TRBV29-1 | CSVRGGGGYGYTF
TRBD2 | TRBJ2-5 | TRBV5-6 | CASSLAVSGEETQYF
TRBD1 | TRBJ2-5 | TRBV5-1 | CASSYFTGGSETQYF
TRBD2 | TRBJ2-1 | TRBV30 | CAWSVPGGGEQFF
NA | TRBJ2-5 | TRBV19 | CASSITGTPGLQETQYF
NA | TRBJ2-1 | TRBV6-5 | CASSRDPLALNEQFF
NA | TRBJ1-1 | TRBV5-4 | CASSPGGAEAFF
NA | TRBJ1-2 | TRBV19 | CASSLTHRDGYTF
NA | TRBJ1-1 | TRBV13 | CASRLTGPNTEAFF
NA | TRBJ2-3 | TRBV18 | CASSPAQGHTDTQYF
TRBD2 | TRBJ2-1 | TRBV19 | CASSIRGGSYNEQFF
NA | TRBJ2-2 | TRBV2 | CASTYAGELFF
NA | TRBJ1-1 | TRBV6-4 | CASSETVNTEAFF
TRBD2 | TRBJ2-1 | TRBV6-5 | CASSYPSGRNEQFF
NA | TRBJ1-2 | TRBV7-2 | CASKRLGDNYGYTF
NA | TRBJ1-2 | TRBV6-1 | CASSESRQLPAF
NA | TRBJ1-1 | TRBV28 | CASTFGGPGPEAFF
TRBD2 | TRBJ2-3 | TRBV9 | CASSVQASGRGSSTDTQYF
NA | TRBJ1-1 | TRBV19 | CASVDGGGDTEAFF
NA | TRBJ1-5 | TRBV19 | CATTTAISNQPQHF
TRBD2 | TRBJ2-1 | TRBV4-2 | CASSQGGGGAYNEQFF
NA | TRBJ2-7 | TRBV6-5 | CASTGDSYEQYF
NA | TRBJ2-4 | TRBV30 | CAAGEAKNIQYF
TRBD1 | TRBJ1-6 | TRBV5-6 | CASSSGTGESNSPLHF
NA | TRBJ2-5 | TRBV27 | CASSFTPPTTQETQYF
NA | TRBJ1-4 | TRBV30 | CAWKSGGFEKLFF
TRBD1 | TRBJ1-3 | TRBV11-2 | CASRETGVGNTIYF
NA | NA | TRBV6-5 | CASSRDNSYEQYF
NA | TRBJ1-3 | TRBV6-5 | CASTVGPGNTIYF
NA | TRBJ2-1 | TRBV5-1 | CASSLTAGGYNEQFF
TRBD1 | TRBJ1-1 | TRBV7-9 | CARRTDGTARGTEAFF
TRBD2 | TRBJ2-5 | TRBV6-1 | CASSDPLGGIRETQYF